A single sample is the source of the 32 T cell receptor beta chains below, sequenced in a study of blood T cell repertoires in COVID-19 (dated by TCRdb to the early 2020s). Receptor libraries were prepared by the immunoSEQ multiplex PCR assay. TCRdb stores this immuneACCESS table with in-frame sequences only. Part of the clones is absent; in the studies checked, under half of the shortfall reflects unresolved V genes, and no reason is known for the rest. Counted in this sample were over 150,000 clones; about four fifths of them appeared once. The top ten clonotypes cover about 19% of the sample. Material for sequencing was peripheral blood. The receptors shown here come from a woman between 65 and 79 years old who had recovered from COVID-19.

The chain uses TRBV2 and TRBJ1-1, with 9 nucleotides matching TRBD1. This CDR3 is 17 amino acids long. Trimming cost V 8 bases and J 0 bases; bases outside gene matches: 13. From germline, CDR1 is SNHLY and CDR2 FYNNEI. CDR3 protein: CASFPRTGASMNTEAFF. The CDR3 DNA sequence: TGTGCCAGCTTCCCGAGGACAGGGGCGTCGATGAACACTGAAGCTTTCTTT.

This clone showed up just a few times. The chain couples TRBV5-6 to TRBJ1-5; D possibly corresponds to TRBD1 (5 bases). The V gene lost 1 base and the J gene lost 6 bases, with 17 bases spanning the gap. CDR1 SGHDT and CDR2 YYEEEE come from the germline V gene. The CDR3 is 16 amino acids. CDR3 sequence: CASSLTHGGGGQPQHF. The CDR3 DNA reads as TGTGCCAGCAGCTTGACCCACGGGGGGGGAGGTCAGCCCCAGCATTTT.

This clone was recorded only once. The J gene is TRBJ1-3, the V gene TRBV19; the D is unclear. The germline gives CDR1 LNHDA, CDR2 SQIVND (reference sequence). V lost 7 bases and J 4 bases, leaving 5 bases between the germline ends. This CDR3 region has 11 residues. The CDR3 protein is CASTQGNTIYF. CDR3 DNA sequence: TGTGCCAGTACCCAGGGAAACACCATATATTTT.

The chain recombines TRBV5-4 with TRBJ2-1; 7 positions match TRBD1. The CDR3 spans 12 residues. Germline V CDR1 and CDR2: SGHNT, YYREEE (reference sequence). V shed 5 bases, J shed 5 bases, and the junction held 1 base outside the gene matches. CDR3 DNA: TGTGCCAGCAGAACAGGGGACAATGAGCAGTTCTTC. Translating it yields CASRTGDNEQFF.

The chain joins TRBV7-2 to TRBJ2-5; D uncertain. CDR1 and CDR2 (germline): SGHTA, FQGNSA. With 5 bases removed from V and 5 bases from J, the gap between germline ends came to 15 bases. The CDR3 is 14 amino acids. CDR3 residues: CASSRWAGRETQYF. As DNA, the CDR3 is TGTGCCAGCAGCCGGTGGGCCGGTCGGGAGACCCAGTACTTC.

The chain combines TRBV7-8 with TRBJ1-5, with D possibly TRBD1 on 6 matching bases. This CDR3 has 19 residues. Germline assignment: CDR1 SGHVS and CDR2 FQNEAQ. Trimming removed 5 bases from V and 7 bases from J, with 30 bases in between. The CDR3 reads CASSPRMAGDLGGRQPQHF. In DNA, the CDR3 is TGTGCCAGCAGCCCACGGATGGCAGGGGATCTGGGGGGGAGGCAGCCCCAGCATTTT.

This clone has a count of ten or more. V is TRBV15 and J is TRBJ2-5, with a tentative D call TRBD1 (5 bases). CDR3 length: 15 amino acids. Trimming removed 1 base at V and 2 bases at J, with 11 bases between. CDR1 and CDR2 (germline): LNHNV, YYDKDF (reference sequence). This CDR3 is CATSRGRQPQETQYF. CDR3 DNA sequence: TGTGCCACCAGCAGAGGAAGACAGCCTCAAGAGACCCAGTACTTC.

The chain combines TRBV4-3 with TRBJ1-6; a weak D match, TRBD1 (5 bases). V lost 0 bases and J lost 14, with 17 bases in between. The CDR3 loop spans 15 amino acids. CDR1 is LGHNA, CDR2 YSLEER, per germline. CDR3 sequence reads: CASSQEGGTLVALHF. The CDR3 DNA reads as TGCGCCAGCAGCCAAGAAGGCGGGACCTTAGTTGCCCTCCACTTT.

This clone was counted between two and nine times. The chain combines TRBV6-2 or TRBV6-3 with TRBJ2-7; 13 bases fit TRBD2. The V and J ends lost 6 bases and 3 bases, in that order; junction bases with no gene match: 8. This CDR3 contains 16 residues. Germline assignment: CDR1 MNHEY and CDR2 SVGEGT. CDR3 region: CASSPGLAGVRYEQYF. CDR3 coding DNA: TGTGCCAGCAGCCCCGGACTAGCGGGAGTTCGCTACGAGCAGTACTTC.

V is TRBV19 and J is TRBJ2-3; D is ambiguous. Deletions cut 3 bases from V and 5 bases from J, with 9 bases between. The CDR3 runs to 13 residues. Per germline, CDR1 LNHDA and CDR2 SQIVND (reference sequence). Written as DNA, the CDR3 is TGTGCCAGTAGTATGTCCCCAGGAGATACGCAGTATTTT. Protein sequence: CASSMSPGDTQYF.

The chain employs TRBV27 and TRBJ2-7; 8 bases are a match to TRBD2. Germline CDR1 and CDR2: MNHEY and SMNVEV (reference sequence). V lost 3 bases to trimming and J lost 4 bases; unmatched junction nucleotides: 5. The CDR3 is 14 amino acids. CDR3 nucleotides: TGTGCCAGCAGTTTGGGGGGACTAGGTTACGAGCAGTACTTC. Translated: CASSLGGLGYEQYF.

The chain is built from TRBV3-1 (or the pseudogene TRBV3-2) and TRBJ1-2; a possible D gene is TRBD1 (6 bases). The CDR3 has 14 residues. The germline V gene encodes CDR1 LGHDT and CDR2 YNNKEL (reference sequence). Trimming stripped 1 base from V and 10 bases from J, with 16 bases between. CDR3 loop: CASSQVSGNRDYTF. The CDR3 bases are TGTGCCAGCAGCCAAGTGTCCGGAAACAGGGACTACACCTTC.

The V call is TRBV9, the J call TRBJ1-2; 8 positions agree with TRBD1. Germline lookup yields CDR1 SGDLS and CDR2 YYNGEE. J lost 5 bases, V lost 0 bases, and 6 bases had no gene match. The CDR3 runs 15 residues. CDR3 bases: TGTGCCAGCAGCGTAGGCCAGGGGGCCCCATATGGCTACACCTTC. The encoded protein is CASSVGQGAPYGYTF.

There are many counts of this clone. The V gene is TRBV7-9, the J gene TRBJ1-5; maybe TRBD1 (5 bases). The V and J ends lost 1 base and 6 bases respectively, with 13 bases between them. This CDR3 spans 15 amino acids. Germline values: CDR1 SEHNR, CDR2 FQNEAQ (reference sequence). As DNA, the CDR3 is TGTGCCAGCAGCTTAGGGGGAGGGACTATTCAGCCCCAGCATTTT. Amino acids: CASSLGGGTIQPQHF.

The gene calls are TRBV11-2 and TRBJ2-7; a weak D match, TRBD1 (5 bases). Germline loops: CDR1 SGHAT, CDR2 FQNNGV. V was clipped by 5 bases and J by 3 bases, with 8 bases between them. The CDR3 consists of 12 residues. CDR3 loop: CASSVQGYEQYF. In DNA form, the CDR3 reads TGTGCCAGCAGCGTTCAGGGCTACGAGCAGTACTTC.

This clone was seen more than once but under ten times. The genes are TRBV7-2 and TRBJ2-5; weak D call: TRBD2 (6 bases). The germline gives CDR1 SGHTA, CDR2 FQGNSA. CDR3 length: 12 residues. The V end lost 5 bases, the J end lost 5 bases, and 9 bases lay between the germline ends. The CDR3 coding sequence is TGTGCCAGCAGCGCCCGGGGGGAGACCCAGTACTTC. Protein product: CASSARGETQYF.

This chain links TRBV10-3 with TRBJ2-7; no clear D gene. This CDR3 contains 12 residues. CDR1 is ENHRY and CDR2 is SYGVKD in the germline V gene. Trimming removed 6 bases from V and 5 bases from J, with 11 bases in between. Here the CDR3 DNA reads TGTGCCATCAGCCAGCGTCTCCACGAGCAGTACTTC. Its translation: CAISQRLHEQYF.

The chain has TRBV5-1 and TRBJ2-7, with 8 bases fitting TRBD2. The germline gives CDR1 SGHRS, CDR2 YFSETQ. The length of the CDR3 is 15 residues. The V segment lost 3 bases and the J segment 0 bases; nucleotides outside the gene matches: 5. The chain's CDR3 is CASSYREGGSYEQYF. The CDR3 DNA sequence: TGCGCCAGCAGCTACCGGGAGGGGGGCTCCTACGAGCAGTACTTC.

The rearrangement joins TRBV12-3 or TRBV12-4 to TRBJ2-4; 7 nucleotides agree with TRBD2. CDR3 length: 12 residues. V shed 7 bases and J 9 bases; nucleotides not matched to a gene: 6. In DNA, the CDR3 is TGTGCCAGCACCTTGGGGGGGGGCATTCAGTACTTC. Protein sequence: CASTLGGGIQYF.

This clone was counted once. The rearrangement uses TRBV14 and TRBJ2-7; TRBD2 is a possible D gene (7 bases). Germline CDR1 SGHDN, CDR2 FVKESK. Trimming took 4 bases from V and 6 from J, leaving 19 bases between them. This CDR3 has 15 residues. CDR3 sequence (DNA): TGTGCCAGCAGCCCTCGGGGGGCCCAGGGCGGCGAGCAGTACTTC. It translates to CASSPRGAQGGEQYF. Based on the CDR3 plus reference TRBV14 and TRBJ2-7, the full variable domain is EAGVTQFPSHSVIEKGQTVTLRCDPISGHDNLYWYRRVMGKEIKFLLHFVKESKQDESGMPNNRFLAERTGGTYSTLKVQPAELEDSGVYFCASSPRGAQGGEQYFGPGTRLTVT.

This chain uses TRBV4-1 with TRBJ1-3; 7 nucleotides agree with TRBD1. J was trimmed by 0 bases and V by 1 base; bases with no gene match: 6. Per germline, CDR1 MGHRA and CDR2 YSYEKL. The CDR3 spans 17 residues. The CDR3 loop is CASSQVGRGSSGNTIYF. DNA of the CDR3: TGCGCCAGCAGCCAAGTGGGCAGGGGGTCCTCTGGAAACACCATATATTTT.

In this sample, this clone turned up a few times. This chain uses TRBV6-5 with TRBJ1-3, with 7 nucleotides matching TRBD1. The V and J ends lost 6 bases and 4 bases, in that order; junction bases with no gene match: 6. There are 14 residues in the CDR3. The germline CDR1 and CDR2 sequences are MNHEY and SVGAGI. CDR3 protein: CASRRPGGGNTIYF. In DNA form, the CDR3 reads TGTGCCAGCAGACGACCAGGGGGGGGAAACACCATATATTTT.

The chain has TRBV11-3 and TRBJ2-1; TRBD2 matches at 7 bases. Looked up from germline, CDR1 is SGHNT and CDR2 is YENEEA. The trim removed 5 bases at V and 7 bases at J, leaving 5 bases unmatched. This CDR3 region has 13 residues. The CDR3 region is CASSPWTRNEQFF. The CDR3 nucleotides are TGTGCCAGCAGCCCCTGGACTAGGAATGAGCAGTTCTTC.

Written as DNA, the CDR3 is TGCGCCAGCAGCCAAGGCAGGGACTATGGCTACACCTTC. This codes for CASSQGRDYGYTF. The chain combines TRBV4-3 with TRBJ1-2; a possible D gene is TRBD1 (5 bases). V was pared by 1 base and J by 3 bases, with 6 bases between. The CDR3 has 13 amino acids. Germline CDR1 and CDR2: LGHNA and YSLEER.

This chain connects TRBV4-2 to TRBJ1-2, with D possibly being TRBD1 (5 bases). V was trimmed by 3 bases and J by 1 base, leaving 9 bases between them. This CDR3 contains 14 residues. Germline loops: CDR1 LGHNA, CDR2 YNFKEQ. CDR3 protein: CASSQDMFNYGYTF. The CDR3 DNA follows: TGTGCCAGCAGCCAGGACATGTTTAACTATGGCTACACCTTC.

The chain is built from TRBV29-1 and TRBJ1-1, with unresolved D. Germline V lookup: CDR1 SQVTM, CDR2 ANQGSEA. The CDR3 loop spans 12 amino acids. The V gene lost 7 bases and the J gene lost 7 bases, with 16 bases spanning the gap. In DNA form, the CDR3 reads TGCAGCGCCCGCCCCATGGCAGGTGAAGCTTTCTTT. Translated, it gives CSARPMAGEAFF.

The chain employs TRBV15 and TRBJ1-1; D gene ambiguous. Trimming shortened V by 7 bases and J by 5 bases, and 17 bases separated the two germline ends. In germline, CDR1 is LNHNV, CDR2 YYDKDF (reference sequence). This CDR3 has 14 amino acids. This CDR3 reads CATTKDPGRTEAFF. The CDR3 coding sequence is TGTGCCACCACCAAGGACCCCGGGAGGACTGAAGCTTTCTTT. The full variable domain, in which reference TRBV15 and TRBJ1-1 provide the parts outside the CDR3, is DAMVIQNPRYQVTQFGKPVTLSCSQTLNHNVMYWYQQKSSQAPKLLFHYYDKDFNNEADTPDNFQSRRPNTSFCFLDIRSPGLGDTAMYLCATTKDPGRTEAFFGQGTRLTVV.

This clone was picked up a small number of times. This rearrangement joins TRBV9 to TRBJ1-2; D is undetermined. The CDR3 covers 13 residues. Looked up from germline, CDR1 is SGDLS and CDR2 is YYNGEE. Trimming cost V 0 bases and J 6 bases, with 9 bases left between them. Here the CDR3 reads CASSVAIGNGYTF. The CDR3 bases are TGTGCCAGCAGCGTAGCTATCGGGAATGGCTACACCTTC.

The CDR3 loop reads CASSLRLADAYNEQFF. Here the CDR3 DNA reads TGTGCCAGCAGCTTAAGATTAGCGGATGCCTACAATGAGCAGTTCTTC. V gene TRBV11-1 combines with J gene TRBJ2-1, with D perhaps TRBD2 (6 bases). Germline-derived CDR1 and CDR2 are SGHAT and FQDESV (reference sequence). This CDR3 is 16 amino acids long. V was clipped by 2 bases and J by 2 bases, with 13 bases between them.

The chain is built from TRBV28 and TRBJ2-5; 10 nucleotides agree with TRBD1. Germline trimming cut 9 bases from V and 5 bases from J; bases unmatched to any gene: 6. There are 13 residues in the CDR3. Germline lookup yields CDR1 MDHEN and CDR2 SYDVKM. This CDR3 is CASVTGGLETQYF. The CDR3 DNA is TGTGCCAGTGTGACAGGGGGCTTGGAGACCCAGTACTTC.

The CDR3 here is CASSGQVGNSPLHF. In nucleotides, the CDR3 is TGTGCCAGCAGCGGACAGGTTGGTAATTCACCCCTCCACTTT. The chain uses TRBV3-1 (or the pseudogene TRBV3-2) and TRBJ1-6; 7 bases fit TRBD1. J was trimmed by 6 bases and V by 5 bases; bases with no gene match: 4. CDR3 length equals 14 residues. Per the germline V gene, CDR1 is LGHDT and CDR2 is YNNKEL (reference sequence).

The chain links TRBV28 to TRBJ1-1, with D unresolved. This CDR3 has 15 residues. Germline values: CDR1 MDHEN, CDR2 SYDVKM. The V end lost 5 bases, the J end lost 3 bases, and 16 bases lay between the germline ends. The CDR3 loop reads CASSEHNPVDTEAFF. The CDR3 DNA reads TGTGCCAGCAGTGAACACAATCCAGTGGACACTGAAGCTTTCTTT. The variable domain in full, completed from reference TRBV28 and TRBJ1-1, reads DVKVTQSSRYLVKRTGEKVFLECVQDMDHENMFWYRQDPGLGLRLIYFSYDVKMKEKGDIPEGYSVSREKKERFSLILESASTNQTSMYLCASSEHNPVDTEAFFGQGTRLTVV.